This T cell receptor (beta chain) was sequenced for a study of response to subunit inactivated influenza vaccine. Study-level findings and limits: The study's authors posited that every seasonal influenza vaccination enlists few new T cells.

The CDR3 length is 16 residues. Germline lookup yields CDR1 MDHEN and CDR2 SYDVKM. Trimming left V 7 bases short and J 5 bases short, with 21 bases between. Each CDR3 protein gets one entry after TCRdb re-called the RT-PCR reads with MiXCR. Among around 650,000 distinct CDR3 sequences, around a sixth were seen once, and the ten largest hold approximately 10%. This clonotype was observed at least ten times. Its antigen is as yet unknown. This TCR came from a man aged 50-60 years who received an inactivated influenza vaccine. The specimen comprised PBMCs from blood, sampled roughly 12 days after vaccination. The V gene is TRBV28, the J gene TRBJ2-1; D remains unclear. CDR3 bases: TGTGCCAGCATTACTACCGAGAGACGAAAGGACAATGAGCAGTTCTTC. It is translated as CASITTERRKDNEQFF.